The 27 T cell receptor beta chains below all came from one sample that was sequenced in a study of T cells in Graves' hyperthyroidism and ophthalmopathy. Using RNA transcripts as the source, TCR beta CDR3 regions were amplified. An initial round of RT-PCR targeting the TCR CDR3 relied on the HTBI primer set. TCRdb processed the multiplex PCR reads anew with MiXCR; each CDR3 protein has one entry. This table has some 50,000 distinct CDR3 sequences, approximately 48% appearing once. Source material: blood. These receptors were obtained from a woman in her 50s with Graves' ophthalmopathy.

This clonotype has at least ten counts. The rearrangement links TRBV15 to TRBJ1-1; no reliable D call. Germline CDR1 and CDR2: LNHNV and YYDKDF (reference sequence). The V and J ends lost 4 bases and 2 bases respectively, with 8 bases between them. The CDR3 is made up of 13 amino acids. The CDR3 coding sequence is TGTGCCACCAGCAAGACACAAAACACTGAAGCTTTCTTT. This sequence encodes CATSKTQNTEAFF. The whole variable domain, remainder taken from reference TRBV15 and TRBJ1-1, is DAMVIQNPRYQVTQFGKPVTLSCSQTLNHNVMYWYQQKSSQAPKLLFHYYDKDFNNEADTPDNFQSRRPNTSFCFLDIRSPGLGDTAMYLCATSKTQNTEAFFGQGTRLTVV.

This clonotype was seen just once. An end of the junction differs from the germline gene, which may be a read error. The V gene is TRBV28, the J gene TRBJ2-5, with D maybe TRBD2 (5 bases). Looked up from germline, CDR1 is MDHEN and CDR2 is SYDVKM. The CDR3 is 12 amino acids. Here the CDR3 DNA reads TGTGTCAGCGGTTTGGGTCGGAAGACCCAGTACTTC. Translating gives CVSGLGRKTQYF.

The chain carries TRBV28 and TRBJ1-2; a weak D match, TRBD1 (5 bases). The CDR3 loop spans 16 amino acids. Germline V CDR1 and CDR2: MDHEN, SYDVKM. Trimming removed 5 bases from V and 0 bases from J, with 16 bases in between. CDR3 in amino acids: CASSPFETASNYGYTF. In nucleotides, the CDR3 is TGTGCCAGCAGTCCCTTCGAGACAGCTTCTAACTATGGCTACACCTTC.

This clonotype was recorded at least ten times. V and J are TRBV12-3 or TRBV12-4 and TRBJ2-3; 12 positions agree with TRBD2. This CDR3 contains 16 residues. V lost 6 bases, J lost 4 bases, and 8 bases stayed unmatched. CDR3 residues: CASRTGLAGTSDTQYF. CDR3 nucleotide sequence: TGTGCCAGCAGGACGGGACTAGCGGGTACCTCAGATACGCAGTATTTT.

This clonotype was found many times. This rearrangement joins TRBV3-1 to TRBJ1-5; 7 nucleotides line up with TRBD1. This CDR3 comprises 14 residues. The V gene end was trimmed by 4 bases and the J gene end by 3 bases; junction bases not matched to a gene: 3. Germline CDR1 LGHDT, CDR2 YNNKEL (reference sequence). DNA of the CDR3: TGTGCCAGCAGCCCTGGGACAGACAATCAGCCCCAGCATTTT. Amino acid sequence: CASSPGTDNQPQHF.

Comment on this clonotype: The junction and the germline gene differ at one end; a read error may be behind it. V gene TRBV29-1 combines with J gene TRBJ1-1; D gene uncertain. The CDR3 spans 11 residues. The germline CDR1 and CDR2 sequences are SQVTM and ANQGSEA. The CDR3 DNA reads as TGCAGCGTTGAGGTCTTAACTGAAGCTCTCTTT. Translating gives CSVEVLTEALF.

The V gene is TRBV7-2, the J gene TRBJ1-1; weak D call: TRBD1 (6 bases). The germline gives CDR1 SGHTA, CDR2 FQGNSA. V dropped 1 base and J dropped 8 bases, with 20 bases sitting between them. The CDR3 spans 16 residues. The CDR3 here is CASSLDGTGGGTEAFF. In DNA form, the CDR3 reads TGTGCCAGCAGCTTAGACGGTACGGGGGGGGGCACGGAAGCTTTCTTT.

A word on this clonotype: The germline gene is not matched at one end of the junction; a read error may be the cause. This chain uses TRBV5-1 with TRBJ1-4; a weak D match, TRBD1 (5 bases). The germline gives CDR1 SGHRS, CDR2 YFSETQ. The CDR3 has 15 residues. This CDR3 reads CASSLGQHTIEKLSF. CDR3 in DNA: TGCGCCAGCAGCTTGGGACAGCATACTATTGAAAAACTGTCTTTT.

This clonotype ranks as medium-sized (0.01 to 0.1%). V usage is TRBV2 and J usage is TRBJ1-6; 7 bases map to TRBD1. The CDR3 covers 14 residues. CDR1 is SNHLY, CDR2 FYNNEI, per germline. V was pared by 6 bases and J by 7 bases, with 6 bases of the junction left unmatched. Here the CDR3 DNA reads TGTGCCAGCAGCCGGGACAGACTCAATTCACCCCTCCACTTT. It codes for CASSRDRLNSPLHF.

This clonotype was seen only a few times. The chain links TRBV7-6 to TRBJ2-1, with no clear D. V lost 5 bases, J lost 0 bases, and 17 bases lay in between. CDR1 and CDR2 (germline): SGHVS, FNYEAQ. The CDR3 covers 17 residues. The CDR3 DNA follows: TGTGCCAGCAGCCAAGAGACCGCTCGCAGCTCCTACAATGAGCAGTTCTTC. This gives the protein CASSQETARSSYNEQFF.

This clonotype was recorded many times. The chain uses TRBV19 and TRBJ2-3; D assignment may be TRBD1 or TRBD2 (5 bases each). Trimming removed 1 base at V and 2 bases at J, with 7 bases between. This CDR3 has 14 amino acids. The germline CDR1 and CDR2 sequences are LNHDA and SQIVND (reference sequence). The CDR3, as DNA: TGTGCCAGTAGTATAGGAGGGGACACAGATACGCAGTATTTT. Encoded protein: CASSIGGDTDTQYF.

This clonotype was seen ten or more times. V is TRBV12-3 or TRBV12-4 and J is TRBJ2-1; D is perhaps TRBD1 (6 bases). The CDR3 runs 15 residues. The V end was cut by 7 bases, the J end by 3 bases, with 16 bases between. DNA for the CDR3: TGTGCCAGCATTACAGGGCCTCATCTCTACAATGAGCAGTTCTTC. It translates to CASITGPHLYNEQFF.

This clonotype was seen a handful of times. The V gene is TRBV4-1, the J gene TRBJ2-5; 8 bases are shared with TRBD1. Trimming removed 0 bases from V and 1 base from J; junction bases left unmatched: 13. Germline V gene data show CDR1 as MGHRA and CDR2 as YSYEKL. The CDR3 is 19 residues long. In DNA, the CDR3 is TGCGCCAGCAGCCAAGATCCCGGACAGGGAATAACCTCCCAAGAGACCCAGTACTTC. As protein: CASSQDPGQGITSQETQYF.

There are a few counts of this clonotype. This chain connects TRBV27 to TRBJ1-2, with a possible D match to TRBD1 (5 bases). This CDR3 spans 16 amino acids. V shed 3 bases and J shed 8 bases, with 22 bases lying between them. From germline, CDR1 is MNHEY and CDR2 SMNVEV (reference sequence). CDR3 coding DNA: TGTGCCAGCAGTTTTTGGGTGGCAGGGCGCTCCCCAGGCTACACCTTC. Its translation: CASSFWVAGRSPGYTF.

This clonotype has at least ten counts. The V and J genes are TRBV5-1 and TRBJ1-4; tentatively, D is TRBD1 (6 bases). The CDR3 is 15 residues long. Germline CDR1 is SGHRS and CDR2 is YFSETQ. Trimming pared 5 bases from V and 2 bases from J, leaving 13 bases between. In DNA, the CDR3 is TGCGCCAGCAGTTCCACAGGGATCACTAATGAAAAACTGTTTTTT. Its translation is CASSSTGITNEKLFF.

Many counts were recorded for this clonotype. The V call is TRBV28, the J call TRBJ1-2; TRBD1 is a possible D gene (5 bases). The V and J ends lost 4 bases and 0 bases respectively, with 6 bases between them. This CDR3 is 13 amino acids long. CDR1 and CDR2 from the germline V gene are MDHEN and SYDVKM. In DNA form, the CDR3 reads TGTGCCAGCAGTTCGGGACCTAACTATGGCTACACCTTC. Its protein is CASSSGPNYGYTF.

This clonotype occurred a few times. This chain uses TRBV9 with TRBJ2-3; D may be TRBD2 (6 bases). V was trimmed by 4 bases and J by 1 base, leaving 16 bases between them. This CDR3 has 16 residues. The germline gives CDR1 SGDLS, CDR2 YYNGEE. CDR3 amino acids: CASSQDRGTGTDTQYF. As DNA, the CDR3 is TGTGCCAGCAGCCAAGATCGGGGGACTGGCACAGATACGCAGTATTTT.

The CDR3 loop reads CASRPPGTSGSHEQYF. The CDR3 nucleotides are TGTGCCAGCAGGCCCCCCGGGACTAGCGGGAGCCACGAGCAGTACTTC. The chain joins TRBV2 to TRBJ2-7; 14 bases align to TRBD2. Trimming took 6 bases from V and 5 from J; bases not matched to a gene: 9. From germline, CDR1 is SNHLY and CDR2 FYNNEI. CDR3 length equals 16 residues.

The genes are TRBV20-1 and TRBJ2-3; D may be TRBD1 or TRBD2 (6 bases each). This CDR3 comprises 14 residues. Germline loops: CDR1 DFQATT, CDR2 SNEGSKA (reference sequence). With 5 bases removed from V and 1 base from J, the gap between germline ends came to 13 bases. The CDR3 is CSAYRDFRTDTQYF. DNA for the CDR3: TGCAGTGCTTACAGGGACTTTCGCACAGATACGCAGTATTTT.

Note on this clonotype: The conserved phenylalanine or tryptophan is not found at the CDR3 terminus, so this likely reflects a read error. The genes are TRBV7-2 and TRBJ1-4, with 7 bases fitting TRBD1. Per the germline V gene, CDR1 is SGHTA and CDR2 is FQGNSA. This CDR3 is 14 amino acids long. The DNA for the CDR3 is TGTGCCAGCGGCTCCGGGACAGAGGGTGAAGAACTGTTTTCT. Translated: CASGSGTEGEELFS.

This clonotype was detected only a few times. The chain combines TRBV28 with TRBJ2-7; 8 bases match TRBD1. CDR3 length: 16 amino acids. The junction had 12 bases not matched to a gene; V was cut back by 6 bases and J by 2 bases. In germline, CDR1 is MDHEN, CDR2 SYDVKM. CDR3 bases: TGTGCCAGCAGCCCCACAGGGGGAACAAGGGCCTACGAGCAGTACTTC. Residues: CASSPTGGTRAYEQYF.

This clonotype was recorded many times. This chain joins TRBV11-2 and TRBJ1-4, with a tentative D call TRBD1 (6 bases). This CDR3 region has 15 residues. Germline V gene lookup returns CDR1 SGHAT and CDR2 FQNNGV. V lost 0 bases, J lost 8 bases, and 13 bases lay in between. CDR3 region: CASSLEAGADEKLFF. For the CDR3, the DNA is TGTGCCAGCAGCTTAGAGGCAGGGGCTGACGAAAAACTGTTTTTT.

This clonotype has ten or more counts. The gene calls are TRBV19 and TRBJ2-1; 15 positions agree with TRBD2. The germline CDR1 and CDR2 sequences are LNHDA and SQIVND (reference sequence). V lost 5 bases to trimming and J lost 9 bases; unmatched junction nucleotides: 11. The CDR3 spans 17 residues. DNA for the CDR3: TGTGCCAGTAGTGCCCTGGGACTAGCGGGGGGCAGGTCTGAGCAGTTCTTC. Translating gives CASSALGLAGGRSEQFF.

Comment on this clonotype: Mismatch with germline at one junction end may stem from a read error. The chain is built from TRBV20-1 and TRBJ2-5; the match to TRBD2 covers 12 bases. The J call may be faulty, since TRBJ2-7 better matches the DNA end. This CDR3 contains 15 residues. CDR1 is DFQATT and CDR2 is SNEGSKA in the germline V gene (reference sequence). The CDR3 sequence: CGARDPTSGSYEQYF. DNA of the CDR3: TGCGGTGCCAGAGATCCGACTAGCGGGAGCTACGAGCAGTACTTC.

This clonotype was seen many times. The chain recombines TRBV2 with TRBJ2-5; 9 bases agree with TRBD2. The trim removed 4 bases at V and 3 bases at J, leaving 6 bases unmatched. CDR1 SNHLY and CDR2 FYNNEI come from the germline V gene. This CDR3 has 15 amino acids. The DNA of the CDR3 is TGTGCCAGCAGTGGGGGGTTAGCGGGGGAAGAGACCCAGTACTTC. Protein product: CASSGGLAGEETQYF.

Sample share makes this clonotype medium-sized. The chain is built from TRBV2 and TRBJ2-5; TRBD1 might be the D (6 bases). This CDR3 spans 13 amino acids. CDR1 SNHLY and CDR2 FYNNEI come from the germline V gene. V shed 4 bases and J shed 2 bases, with 8 bases lying between them. The CDR3 spells CASSGDIQETQYF. The CDR3 DNA follows: TGTGCCAGCAGTGGGGACATACAAGAGACCCAGTACTTC.

This clonotype is medium-sized. This CDR3 reads CASSLVPTGVETQYF. In nucleotides, the CDR3 is TGTGCCAGCAGCCTCGTCCCTACAGGGGTCGAGACCCAGTACTTC. The chain is built from TRBV9 and TRBJ2-5; 7 bases match TRBD1. V lost 4 bases to trimming and J lost 5 bases; unmatched junction nucleotides: 11. The CDR3 loop spans 15 amino acids. Germline CDR1 is SGDLS and CDR2 is YYNGEE.